These T cell receptor beta chains were read from a single sample in a study of T cell responses to AZD1222 COVID-19 vaccine. Assay used: immunoSEQ multiplex PCR; TCRdb lists only in-frame clones, some missing. In the table there are roughly 120,000 clones, roughly 87% of which are singletons. The sequencing used peripheral blood, collected on day 0 of AZD1222 vaccination. Source of these receptors: an adult in good health. Both conserved end residues are part of each CDR3. The order of the fields is V gene, D gene, clone size, J gene, CDR3 DNA, CDR3 protein. D genes are given only for firm matches. Size values are once, few and many counts, or a class for expanded clones, and some rows have none.

V gene: TRBV2; D gene: -; clone size: -; J gene: TRBJ2-5; CDR3 DNA: TGTGCCAGCAACCGGGACTTCCGAGAGACCCAGTACTTC; CDR3 protein: CASNRDFRETQYF
V gene: TRBV7-2; D gene: -; clone size: -; J gene: TRBJ1-3; CDR3 DNA: TGTGCCAGCAGCTTAGGGTCGGGAAACACCATATATTTT; CDR3 protein: CASSLGSGNTIYF
V gene: TRBV3-1/TRBV3-2; D gene: -; clone size: -; J gene: TRBJ1-1; CDR3 DNA: TGTGCCAGCAGCCCCCGGGCTAGTGAAGCTTTCTTT; CDR3 protein: CASSPRASEAFF
V gene: TRBV3-1/TRBV3-2; D gene: TRBD1; clone size: -; J gene: TRBJ1-2; CDR3 DNA: TGTGCCAGCAGCCCACAGGGGCGGAACTATGGCTACACCTTC; CDR3 protein: CASSPQGRNYGYTF
V gene: TRBV7-9; D gene: TRBD1; clone size: few; J gene: TRBJ2-7; CDR3 DNA: TGTGCCAGCAGCTTAATACAGGGGGCCCGTTACGAGCAGTACTTC; CDR3 protein: CASSLIQGARYEQYF
V gene: TRBV28; D gene: TRBD1; clone size: -; J gene: TRBJ2-3; CDR3 DNA: TGTGCCAGCAGCATGGACAGGGATCTGTTTTCAGATACGCAGTATTTT; CDR3 protein: CASSMDRDLFSDTQYF
V gene: TRBV11-3; D gene: -; clone size: -; J gene: TRBJ2-7; CDR3 DNA: TGTGCCAGCAGCCCCACCTCCTACGAGCAGTACTTC; CDR3 protein: CASSPTSYEQYF
V gene: TRBV5-1; D gene: TRBD1; clone size: -; J gene: TRBJ1-2; CDR3 DNA: TGCGCCAGCAGCTTGCGACAGGGGGCACAGGATGGCTACACCTTC; CDR3 protein: CASSLRQGAQDGYTF
V gene: TRBV14; D gene: TRBD1; clone size: -; J gene: TRBJ1-4; CDR3 DNA: TGTGCCAGCAGCCAAGAACCATACAGGGGGCGCGATCAGGCTAATGAAAAACTGTTTTTT; CDR3 protein: CASSQEPYRGRDQANEKLFF
V gene: TRBV19; D gene: TRBD2; clone size: -; J gene: TRBJ2-1; CDR3 DNA: TGTGCCAGTAGTATGGAGTCGAGTATAACTAGCGGGAGGGGCGGCGAGCAGTTCTTC; CDR3 protein: CASSMESSITSGRGGEQFF
V gene: TRBV5-1; D gene: TRBD2; clone size: -; J gene: TRBJ2-3; CDR3 DNA: TGCGCCAGCAGCCTAGGACTAGCGCGCGATACGCAGTATTTT; CDR3 protein: CASSLGLARDTQYF
V gene: TRBV28; D gene: TRBD1; clone size: -; J gene: TRBJ2-7; CDR3 DNA: TGTGCCAGCAGTGCCACCGGGACAGGGTACGACGAGCAGTACTTC; CDR3 protein: CASSATGTGYDEQYF
V gene: TRBV28; D gene: TRBD1; clone size: -; J gene: TRBJ1-4; CDR3 DNA: TGTGCCAGCAGCAACAGGGGAGTAAATGAAAAACTGTTTTTT; CDR3 protein: CASSNRGVNEKLFF
V gene: TRBV25-1; D gene: -; clone size: -; J gene: TRBJ2-7; CDR3 DNA: TGTGCCACCACCGACAACACAGGGTCGGAGCAGTACTTC; CDR3 protein: CATTDNTGSEQYF
V gene: TRBV24-1; D gene: TRBD1; clone size: -; J gene: TRBJ2-1; CDR3 DNA: TGTGCCACCAGTGACCAGGGACAGGGGATTTACAATGAGCAGTTCTTC; CDR3 protein: CATSDQGQGIYNEQFF
V gene: TRBV5-1; D gene: TRBD1; clone size: -; J gene: TRBJ2-7; CDR3 DNA: TGCGCCAGCAGCGGCCGGGACAGATACTACGAGCAGTACTTC; CDR3 protein: CASSGRDRYYEQYF
V gene: TRBV25-1; D gene: TRBD1; clone size: -; J gene: TRBJ2-7; CDR3 DNA: TGTGCCAGCAGTGCCCGGACAGGGGCCTACGAGCAGTACTTC; CDR3 protein: CASSARTGAYEQYF
V gene: TRBV6-2/TRBV6-3; D gene: -; clone size: -; J gene: TRBJ1-4; CDR3 DNA: TGTGCCAGCAGTTACTCGAGTGAAAAACTGTTTTTT; CDR3 protein: CASSYSSEKLFF
V gene: TRBV6-5; D gene: TRBD1; clone size: -; J gene: TRBJ2-7; CDR3 DNA: TGTGCCATCCGGGGACAGGGAACCTACGAGCAGTACTTC; CDR3 protein: CAIRGQGTYEQYF
V gene: TRBV28; D gene: -; clone size: -; J gene: TRBJ1-1; CDR3 DNA: TGTGCCAGCAGTTTACGGGGATGGACTGAAGCTTTCTTT; CDR3 protein: CASSLRGWTEAFF
V gene: TRBV6-5; D gene: -; clone size: -; J gene: TRBJ2-3; CDR3 DNA: TGTGCCAGCAGTTACGAGTCCGCAGATACGCAGTATTTT; CDR3 protein: CASSYESADTQYF
V gene: TRBV12-5; D gene: -; clone size: -; J gene: TRBJ2-3; CDR3 DNA: TGTGCTAGTGGTATCCTCGCGGGCACAGATACGCAGTATTTT; CDR3 protein: CASGILAGTDTQYF
V gene: TRBV11-3; D gene: -; clone size: -; J gene: TRBJ1-1; CDR3 DNA: TGTGCCAGCAGCTTCCACGGGAACACTGAAGCTTTCTTT; CDR3 protein: CASSFHGNTEAFF
V gene: TRBV27; D gene: TRBD1; clone size: -; J gene: TRBJ2-7; CDR3 DNA: TGTGCCAGCAAAGTGGCAGGGGGTCCCTACGAGCAGTACTTC; CDR3 protein: CASKVAGGPYEQYF
V gene: TRBV12-3/TRBV12-4; D gene: -; clone size: -; J gene: TRBJ1-5; CDR3 DNA: TGTGCCAGCAGTAATAAGCAAGGCCAGCCCCAGCATTTT; CDR3 protein: CASSNKQGQPQHF
V gene: TRBV11-2; D gene: -; clone size: once; J gene: TRBJ2-5; CDR3 DNA: TGTGCCAGCAGCTTAGGCTTGGGTGGAGAGACCCAGTACTTC; CDR3 protein: CASSLGLGGETQYF
V gene: TRBV7-8; D gene: -; clone size: -; J gene: TRBJ1-5; CDR3 DNA: TGTGCCAGCAGCTTAACCGGGGGGCCCGATCAGCCCCAGCATTTT; CDR3 protein: CASSLTGGPDQPQHF
V gene: TRBV6-1; D gene: -; clone size: -; J gene: TRBJ1-5; CDR3 DNA: TGTGCCAGCAGTCCACAGGGTGTAAGCAATCAGCCCCAGCATTTT; CDR3 protein: CASSPQGVSNQPQHF
V gene: TRBV18; D gene: TRBD1; clone size: -; J gene: TRBJ1-1; CDR3 DNA: TGTGCCAGCTCACCTCCCGACAGGGCCGGGGCTGAAGCTTTCTTT; CDR3 protein: CASSPPDRAGAEAFF
V gene: TRBV19; D gene: TRBD2; clone size: -; J gene: TRBJ2-7; CDR3 DNA: TGTGCCAGTAGTCCCGGGACTAGCGGCTACGAGCAGTACTTC; CDR3 protein: CASSPGTSGYEQYF
V gene: TRBV9; D gene: -; clone size: -; J gene: TRBJ2-3; CDR3 DNA: TGTGCCAGCAGCGTAGGTTTGATAAACACAGATACGCAGTATTTT; CDR3 protein: CASSVGLINTDTQYF
V gene: TRBV11-2; D gene: -; clone size: -; J gene: TRBJ1-3; CDR3 DNA: TGTGCCAGCAGCCCCCGGACAGCTGGAAACACCATATATTTT; CDR3 protein: CASSPRTAGNTIYF
V gene: TRBV6-6; D gene: -; clone size: -; J gene: TRBJ2-1; CDR3 DNA: TGTGCCAGCAGTCCCGGAACCCTCCTGGGACATGAGCAGTTCTTC; CDR3 protein: CASSPGTLLGHEQFF
V gene: TRBV11-3; D gene: -; clone size: -; J gene: TRBJ1-1; CDR3 DNA: TGTGCCAGCAGCTTATGGGGGGTGGGCACTGAAGCTTTCTTT; CDR3 protein: CASSLWGVGTEAFF
V gene: TRBV5-1; D gene: TRBD1; clone size: -; J gene: TRBJ2-3; CDR3 DNA: TGCGCCAGCAGCTTGTCCGGGACAGGTAGCACAGATACGCAGTATTTT; CDR3 protein: CASSLSGTGSTDTQYF
V gene: TRBV11-2; D gene: TRBD1; clone size: -; J gene: TRBJ2-2; CDR3 DNA: TGTGCCAGCAGCCCACAGGACAGGGTGGTGGGGGAGCTGTTTTTT; CDR3 protein: CASSPQDRVVGELFF
V gene: TRBV5-4; D gene: TRBD1; clone size: -; J gene: TRBJ2-7; CDR3 DNA: TGTGCCAGCAGCATAGGGACAGGGTCCTACGAGCAGTACTTC; CDR3 protein: CASSIGTGSYEQYF
V gene: TRBV6-1; D gene: -; clone size: -; J gene: TRBJ2-1; CDR3 DNA: TGTGCCAGCAGTGAAGTGGGGGCCCACAATGAGCAGTTCTTC; CDR3 protein: CASSEVGAHNEQFF
V gene: TRBV30; D gene: -; clone size: few; J gene: TRBJ1-5; CDR3 DNA: TGTGCCTGGAGTGGGTCCAATCAGCCCCAGCATTTT; CDR3 protein: CAWSGSNQPQHF
V gene: TRBV14; D gene: TRBD1; clone size: -; J gene: TRBJ2-1; CDR3 DNA: TGTGCCAGCCAGGGACAGGTATACAATGAGCAGTTCTTC; CDR3 protein: CASQGQVYNEQFF
V gene: TRBV10-1; D gene: -; clone size: -; J gene: TRBJ1-1; CDR3 DNA: TGCGCCAGCAGACTCGGAGCGAACACTGAAGCTTTCTTT; CDR3 protein: CASRLGANTEAFF
V gene: TRBV5-4; D gene: -; clone size: few; J gene: TRBJ2-5; CDR3 DNA: TGTGCCAGCAGCTTGAAGCTAGATTTCCAAGAGACCCAGTACTTC; CDR3 protein: CASSLKLDFQETQYF